Shown below are 28 T cell receptor beta chains from a single sample sequenced in a study of spatial heterogeneity in lung cancer. Described time point: blood at routine non-recurrence follow-up after resection. TCRdb re-called the 5' RACE reads with MiXCR, one entry per CDR3 protein. This table has 30,000 to 40,000 distinct CDR3 sequences, just over 7.5% appearing once. The material was PBMCs, obtained at follow-up. These receptors were obtained from a male donor with early-stage non-small cell lung cancer.

This clonotype came up many times. CDR3 in DNA: TGTGCCAGCAGCTTAAGTGCTAGCGCTATGTCGCTTTTAGGCGAGCAGTACTTC. It encodes CASSLSASAMSLLGEQYF. The chain links TRBV7-6 to TRBJ2-7; a possible D gene is TRBD2 (6 bases). V was cut by 2 bases and J by 6 bases, with 26 bases left in between. The V gene's germline CDR1 is SGHVS and CDR2 FNYEAQ. This CDR3 has 18 residues. Variable domain in full (rest from reference TRBV7-6 and TRBJ2-7): GAGVSQSPRYKVTKRGQDVALRCDPISGHVSLYWYRQALGQGPEFLTYFNYEAQQDKSGLPNDRFSAERPEGSISTLTIQRTEQRDSAMYRCASSLSASAMSLLGEQYFGPGTRLTVT.

In this sample, this clonotype turned up a few times. A much larger clone sits a single nucleotide away, making a read error possible. The chain links TRBV6-1 to TRBJ1-1; possible D gene TRBD1, 6 bases. In germline, CDR1 is MNHNS, CDR2 SASEGT. This CDR3 comprises 13 residues. Written as DNA, the CDR3 is TGTGCCAACAGTGGGGGGCATAGCACTGAAGCTTTCTTT. Protein product: CANSGGHSTEAFF.

This clonotype was detected many times. The rearrangement joins TRBV30 to TRBJ2-1, with D perhaps TRBD2 (5 bases). Trimming stripped 5 bases from V and 7 bases from J, with 15 bases between. The germline gives CDR1 GTSNPN, CDR2 SVGIG (reference sequence). This CDR3 region has 13 residues. In nucleotides, the CDR3 is TGTGCCTGGGCTTTAGACGGGGTAAATGAGCAGTTCTTC. This translates into CAWALDGVNEQFF.

This clonotype appeared many times. This chain joins TRBV6-2 or TRBV6-3 and TRBJ1-1; a possible D gene is TRBD1 (5 bases). Germline values: CDR1 MNHEY, CDR2 SVGEGT. Between the trimmed V and J ends, which lost 7 bases and 7 bases, there was a span of 19 bases. The CDR3 runs to 14 residues. For the CDR3, the DNA is TGTGCCAGCAACCAGGGACTAAGGGGCCTTGAAGCTTTCTTT. Protein sequence: CASNQGLRGLEAFF.

This clonotype was seen many times. This rearrangement joins TRBV6-5 to TRBJ1-2; D might be TRBD1 (5 bases). Trimming stripped 11 bases from V and 8 bases from J, with 12 bases between. The V gene's germline CDR1 is MNHEY and CDR2 SVGAGI. The CDR3 is 10 amino acids. The CDR3 coding sequence is TGTGCCGCCGGATCAGGGGGCTACACCTTC. Amino acid sequence: CAAGSGGYTF.

This clonotype was counted once. The chain links TRBV5-6 to TRBJ2-1; 7 nucleotides line up with TRBD2. J lost 16 bases, V lost 0 bases, and 13 bases had no gene match. The CDR3 spans 14 residues. Germline V CDR1 and CDR2: SGHDT, YYEEEE. This chain's CDR3 is CASSLVTERGPGFF. The CDR3 nucleotides read TGTGCCAGCAGCTTGGTAACGGAGCGGGGCCCGGGTTTCTTC.

This clonotype has ten or more counts. This chain links TRBV25-1 with TRBJ2-6, with D possibly TRBD2 on 5 matching bases. This CDR3 comprises 14 residues. From germline, CDR1 is MGHDK and CDR2 SYGVNS. The V gene lost 8 bases and the J gene lost 2 bases, with 10 bases spanning the gap. Here the CDR3 reads CASSAGAGANVLTF. CDR3 coding DNA: TGTGCCAGCTCCGCCGGGGCTGGGGCCAACGTCCTGACTTTC.

In this sample, this clonotype turned up many times. The chain carries TRBV20-1 and TRBJ2-7; D is ambiguous. Germline-derived CDR1 and CDR2 are DFQATT and SNEGSKA (reference sequence). The CDR3 is 14 residues long. V lost 4 bases to trimming and J lost 3 bases, with 16 bases between them. The CDR3 reads CSATEKGTVYEQYF. Here the CDR3 DNA reads TGCAGTGCTACGGAGAAGGGCACCGTCTACGAGCAGTACTTC.

This clonotype appeared many times. The chain carries TRBV7-3 and TRBJ2-3, with 7 bases aligning to TRBD1. After removal of 5 bases from V and 6 bases from J, the junction contained 23 bases not matched to a gene. The CDR3 covers 19 residues. CDR1 SGHTA and CDR2 FQGTGA come from the germline V gene. The CDR3 here is CASSPTPAYFTGVGDTQYF. The CDR3 nucleotides read TGTGCCAGCAGCCCTACACCCGCTTATTTCACAGGGGTAGGGGATACGCAGTATTTT.

This clonotype was seen ten or more times. The chain recombines TRBV5-1 with TRBJ1-3; a possible D gene is TRBD1 (5 bases). CDR3 length: 14 residues. In germline, CDR1 is SGHRS, CDR2 YFSETQ. V lost 3 bases to trimming and J lost 1 base, with 8 bases between them. The DNA of the CDR3 is TGCGCCAGCAGCTCAGGGACTTCTGGAAACACCATATATTTT. This codes for CASSSGTSGNTIYF. Looking up the rest from reference TRBV5-1 and TRBJ1-3 gives the full variable domain: KAGVTQTPRYLIKTRGQQVTLSCSPISGHRSVSWYQQTPGQGLQFLFEYFSETQRNKGNFPGRFSGRQFSNSRSEMNVSTLELGDSALYLCASSSGTSGNTIYFGEGSWLTVV.

This clonotype was seen many times. The chain links TRBV5-4 to TRBJ1-2, with a weak D call TRBD1 (5 bases). Germline values: CDR1 SGHNT, CDR2 YYREEE (reference sequence). This CDR3 has 13 residues. The V and J ends lost 2 bases and 5 bases respectively, with 10 bases between them. As DNA, the CDR3 is TGTGCCAGCAGCTTAAGGGGAGATTATGGCTACACCTTC. It is translated as CASSLRGDYGYTF. The variable domain in full, with the rest retrieved from reference TRBV5-4 and TRBJ1-2, is ETGVTQSPTHLIKTRGQQVTLRCSSQSGHNTVSWYQQALGQGPQFIFQYYREEENGRGNFPPRFSGLQFPNYSSELNVNALELDDSALYLCASSLRGDYGYTFGSGTRLTVV.

This clonotype was seen a handful of times. The chain employs TRBV12-3 or TRBV12-4 and TRBJ2-7; TRBD2 might be the D (6 bases). Trimming cost V 6 bases and J 3 bases, with 18 bases left between them. The CDR3 has 15 amino acids. The CDR3 loop is CASSILAPEYYEQYF. The CDR3 nucleotides read TGTGCCAGCAGCATACTAGCCCCCGAATACTACGAGCAGTACTTC.

This clonotype was seen ten or more times. The rearrangement joins TRBV4-1 to TRBJ2-3, with no clear D. Germline V gene sequence: CDR1 MGHRA, CDR2 YSYEKL. V was trimmed by 0 bases and J by 1 base, leaving 5 bases between them. This CDR3 comprises 14 residues. The CDR3 DNA reads TGCGCCAGCAGCCAAGATGACGGCACAGATACGCAGTATTTT. It encodes CASSQDDGTDTQYF.

The chain has TRBV5-4 and TRBJ1-1, with D unresolved. With 5 bases removed from V and 1 base from J, the gap between germline ends came to 9 bases. Germline values: CDR1 SGHNT, CDR2 YYREEE (reference sequence). The CDR3 has 13 residues. CDR3 in DNA: TGTGCCAGCAGACAACAGCAGAACACTGAAGCTTTCTTT. The encoded protein is CASRQQQNTEAFF.

The sample holds many counts of this clonotype. The chain uses TRBV19 and TRBJ2-1; possibly TRBD2 for D (6 bases). V lost 9 bases to trimming and J lost 4 bases, with 10 bases between them. Germline V gene sequence: CDR1 LNHDA, CDR2 SQIVND (reference sequence). The CDR3 is 12 residues long. The CDR3 here is CASMTSYNEQFF. CDR3 bases: TGTGCCAGCATGACTAGTTACAATGAGCAGTTCTTC.

In this sample, this clonotype turned up many times. The chain is built from TRBV12-3 or TRBV12-4 and TRBJ2-7; 14 positions match TRBD2. Unmatched junction bases numbered 2, after V lost 5 bases and J lost 2 bases. The CDR3 is made up of 15 amino acids. CDR3 sequence: CASSKTSGGAYEQYF. The CDR3 coding sequence is TGTGCCAGCAGTAAGACTAGCGGGGGGGCCTACGAGCAGTACTTC.

This clonotype showed up many times. This sequence joins TRBV7-2 and TRBJ1-5; D unresolved. Germline CDR1 is SGHTA and CDR2 is FQGNSA. The CDR3 is made up of 17 amino acids. V lost 1 base, J lost 3 bases, and 16 bases lay in between. The CDR3 loop is CASSLVGVLPPNQPQHF. CDR3 DNA: TGTGCCAGCAGCTTAGTTGGGGTTTTACCCCCCAATCAGCCCCAGCATTTT.

The sample holds many counts of this clonotype. This sequence joins TRBV12-3 or TRBV12-4 and TRBJ2-3, with 12 bases aligning to TRBD2. V trimming: 8 bases; J trimming: 3 bases; junction bases outside the gene matches: 12. This CDR3 has 17 residues. The CDR3 protein is CASGTDGTSGPTDTQYF. The CDR3 coding sequence is TGTGCCAGCGGTACCGATGGGACTAGCGGGCCTACAGATACGCAGTATTTT.

This clonotype was detected many times. The gene calls are TRBV18 and TRBJ2-1; the D gene is possibly TRBD1 (6 bases). Between the trimmed V and J ends, which lost 3 bases and 0 bases, there was a span of 9 bases. The CDR3 runs 15 residues. Germline loops: CDR1 KGHSH, CDR2 LQKENI. CDR3 sequence (DNA): TGTGCCAGCTCACCGATGGACAGCTCCTACAATGAGCAGTTCTTC. Protein product: CASSPMDSSYNEQFF.

This clonotype was recorded at least ten times. This chain links TRBV18 with TRBJ1-6, with D possibly being TRBD1 (5 bases). The V and J ends lost 0 bases and 0 bases respectively, with 12 bases between them. The germline gives CDR1 KGHSH, CDR2 LQKENI. This CDR3 has 18 amino acids. CDR3 sequence: CASSPPGVLSSYNSPLHF. CDR3 nucleotide sequence: TGTGCCAGCTCACCACCGGGGGTACTAAGCTCCTATAATTCACCCCTCCACTTT.

The chain links TRBV20-1 to TRBJ2-1, with D possibly being TRBD2 (6 bases). Germline lookup yields CDR1 DFQATT and CDR2 SNEGSKA (reference sequence). The CDR3 is 13 residues long. V was shortened by 5 bases and J by 9 bases, with 17 bases between the two germline ends. CDR3 nucleotide sequence: TGCAGTGCTGCCCGACTAGTGGCGGCTGAGCAGTTCTTC. The encoded protein is CSAARLVAAEQFF.

This clonotype was counted ten times or more. J is TRBJ2-7 and V is TRBV5-1; a possible D gene is TRBD2 (5 bases). V lost 4 bases to trimming and J lost 1 base, with 9 bases between them. This CDR3 is built from 13 residues. Germline V gives CDR1 SGHRS, CDR2 YFSETQ. This CDR3 reads CASSGSLSYEQYF. The CDR3 nucleotides are TGCGCCAGCAGCGGGAGCTTATCCTACGAGCAGTACTTC.

This clonotype was seen repeatedly, ten times or more. The J gene is TRBJ2-3, the V gene TRBV30; no firm D call. The CDR3 contains 14 residues. Germline lookup yields CDR1 GTSNPN and CDR2 SVGIG (reference sequence). The ends were cut back, 0 bases at V and 0 bases at J, with 7 bases in the middle. CDR3 amino acids: CAWSVAASTDTQYF. The CDR3, as DNA: TGTGCCTGGAGTGTAGCAGCTAGCACAGATACGCAGTATTTT.

This clonotype was seen only a few times. The chain joins TRBV7-2 to TRBJ1-6; 9 positions match TRBD1. CDR3 length: 15 amino acids. Germline values: CDR1 SGHTA, CDR2 FQGNSA. V was clipped by 0 bases and J by 7 bases; unmatched bases: 1. The CDR3 is CASSLAGTGNSPLHF. CDR3 sequence (DNA): TGTGCCAGCAGCTTAGCCGGGACAGGGAATTCACCCCTCCACTTT. Based on the CDR3 plus reference TRBV7-2 and TRBJ1-6, the full variable domain is GAGVSQSPSNKVTEKGKDVELRCDPISGHTALYWYRQSLGQGLEFLIYFQGNSAPDKSGLPSDRFSAERTGGSVSTLTIQRTQQEDSAVYLCASSLAGTGNSPLHFGNGTRLTVT.

This clonotype turned up a few times. The rearrangement joins TRBV7-8 to TRBJ1-3; D might be TRBD1 (6 bases). V lost 5 bases to trimming and J lost 0 bases, with 11 bases between them. CDR1 is SGHVS, CDR2 FQNEAQ, per germline. This CDR3 contains 15 residues. The CDR3 region has the DNA TGTGCCAGCAGCATTGGACAGAACTCTGGAAACACCATATATTTT. It codes for CASSIGQNSGNTIYF.

This chain uses TRBV20-1 with TRBJ2-7; TRBD2 agrees at 8 bases. Germline V CDR1 and CDR2: DFQATT, SNEGSKA (reference sequence). The CDR3 length is 16 residues. V lost 0 bases, J lost 3 bases, and 10 bases stayed unmatched. CDR3 DNA sequence: TGCAGTGCTAGAGATCTCAAAAGCGGGGGCAACTACGAGCAGTACTTC. Translated: CSARDLKSGGNYEQYF.

This clonotype was counted ten times or more. The J gene is TRBJ1-4, the V gene TRBV13; D ambiguous. With 3 bases removed from V and 5 bases from J, the gap between germline ends came to 4 bases. CDR1 and CDR2 from the germline V gene are PRHDT and FYEKMQ (reference sequence). This CDR3 region has 12 residues. In DNA, the CDR3 is TGTGCCAGCAGCTTGAGGAATGAAAAACTGTTTTTT. Translation gives CASSLRNEKLFF.

This clonotype showed up many times. The genes are TRBV7-9 and TRBJ1-2; D unresolved. CDR1 and CDR2 (germline): SEHNR, FQNEAQ (reference sequence). The CDR3 is 11 amino acids. V lost 4 bases and J lost 3, with 3 bases in between. The CDR3 reads CASSSDYGYTF. CDR3 DNA sequence: TGTGCCAGCAGCTCCGACTATGGCTACACCTTC.